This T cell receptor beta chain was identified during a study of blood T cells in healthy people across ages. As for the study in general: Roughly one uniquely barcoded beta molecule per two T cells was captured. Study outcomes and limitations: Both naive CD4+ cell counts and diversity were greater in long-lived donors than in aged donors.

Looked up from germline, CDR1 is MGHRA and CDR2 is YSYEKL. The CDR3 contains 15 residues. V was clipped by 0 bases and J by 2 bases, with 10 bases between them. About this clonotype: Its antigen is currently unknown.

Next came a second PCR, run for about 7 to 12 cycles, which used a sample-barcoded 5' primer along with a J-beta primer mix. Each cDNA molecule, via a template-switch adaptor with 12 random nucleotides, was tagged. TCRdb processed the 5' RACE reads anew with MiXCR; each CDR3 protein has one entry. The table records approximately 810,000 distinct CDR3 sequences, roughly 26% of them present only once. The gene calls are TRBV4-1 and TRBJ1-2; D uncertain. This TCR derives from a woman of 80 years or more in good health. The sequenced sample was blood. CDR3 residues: CASSQDENQNYGYTF. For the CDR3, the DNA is TGCGCCAGCAGCCAAGATGAAAACCAGAACTATGGCTACACCTTC.